The 16 T cell receptor beta chains presented below share a single source sample, sequenced in a study of radiation and T cells in renal cell carcinoma. TCRdb keeps only in-frame clones here, not all; method: immunoSEQ multiplex PCR. The data hold about 83,000 clones, with over 65% observed a single time. Described time point: blood 4 weeks post-SBRT, at nephrectomy. Described treatment: 15 Gy SBRT to primary tumor, nephrectomy 4 weeks later. The sample in question was blood, obtained from a patient whose treatment included radiotherapy and nephrectomy. The receptor source for this set is a woman aged 60 to 75 with renal cell carcinoma.

The chain employs TRBV28 and TRBJ2-7, with D possibly being TRBD1 (6 bases). Per the germline V gene, CDR1 is MDHEN and CDR2 is SYDVKM. This CDR3 has 12 amino acids. The V end was cut by 3 bases, the J end by 3 bases, with 6 bases between. The CDR3: CASSLGHYEQYF. CDR3 coding DNA: TGTGCCAGCAGTTTGGGACACTACGAGCAGTACTTC.

The chain has TRBV6-6 and TRBJ1-4, with D unresolved. Trimming shortened V by 6 bases and J by 4 bases, and 15 bases separated the two germline ends. Germline-derived CDR1 and CDR2 are MNHNY and SVGAGI (reference sequence). CDR3 length: 15 residues. This CDR3 reads CASRTATVLNEKLFF. The CDR3, as DNA: TGTGCCAGCAGGACTGCTACGGTTCTTAATGAAAAACTGTTTTTT.

The chain combines TRBV25-1 with TRBJ2-3, with a weak D call TRBD1 (6 bases). The V gene lost 1 base and the J gene lost 4 bases, with 21 bases spanning the gap. Germline CDR1 reads MGHDK; CDR2 reads SYGVNS. This CDR3 has 18 residues. The CDR3 is CASSEWRKGERFADTQYF. The CDR3 DNA reads TGTGCCAGCAGTGAATGGCGGAAGGGGGAGCGGTTTGCAGATACGCAGTATTTT.

The V call is TRBV6-1, the J call TRBJ2-1, with 9 positions matching TRBD2. This CDR3 is built from 14 residues. Germline V gene sequence: CDR1 MNHNS, CDR2 SASEGT. The V segment lost 8 bases and the J segment 7 bases; nucleotides outside the gene matches: 9. The CDR3 nucleotides read TGTGCCAGCCAGTTGGCGGGGGGGCTTAATGAGCAGTTCTTC. It specifies CASQLAGGLNEQFF.

The CDR3 DNA reads TGTGCCAGCAGCGTAGGTCCAGGGGACCTCGGTGGCTACACCTTC. Protein product: CASSVGPGDLGGYTF. The rearrangement uses TRBV9 and TRBJ1-2, with a weak D call TRBD1 (6 bases). The CDR3 has 15 residues. V dropped 0 bases and J dropped 7 bases, with 16 bases sitting between them. Germline lookup yields CDR1 SGDLS and CDR2 YYNGEE.

This sequence joins TRBV29-1 and TRBJ2-6; D gene unclear. CDR1 SQVTM and CDR2 ANQGSEA come from the germline V gene. The CDR3 is 14 amino acids. With 4 bases removed from V and 0 bases from J, the gap between germline ends came to 7 bases. CDR3 sequence: CSVGDLSGANVLTF. The CDR3 DNA reads as TGCAGCGTTGGGGATCTCTCTGGGGCCAACGTCCTGACTTTC.

This clone has a handful of counts. The V call is TRBV28, the J call TRBJ1-1; no firm D call. The V and J ends lost 3 bases and 7 bases respectively, with 12 bases between them. Germline assignment: CDR1 MDHEN and CDR2 SYDVKM. This CDR3 is 13 amino acids long. This chain's CDR3 is CASSLRKSGEAFF. CDR3 nucleotide sequence: TGTGCCAGCAGTTTGAGGAAGTCTGGTGAAGCTTTCTTT.

This rearrangement joins TRBV5-1 to TRBJ1-1; a possible D gene is TRBD1 (6 bases). CDR1 is SGHRS, CDR2 YFSETQ, per germline. Trimming stripped 0 bases from V and 11 bases from J, with 11 bases between. The CDR3 consists of 12 residues. CDR3 sequence reads: CASSLGRGPAFF. The CDR3 DNA is TGCGCCAGCAGCTTGGGCCGGGGGCCTGCTTTCTTT.

The rearrangement uses TRBV6-4 and TRBJ1-2; D gene ambiguous. Germline-derived CDR1 and CDR2 are MRHNA and SNTAGT. V was shortened by 0 bases and J by 7 bases, with 3 bases between the two germline ends. The CDR3 is 11 amino acids. Here the CDR3 reads CASSDSLGYTF. The CDR3 DNA follows: TGTGCCAGCAGTGACTCCCTTGGCTACACCTTC.

J is TRBJ2-3 and V is TRBV5-1; D uncertain. CDR1 is SGHRS, CDR2 YFSETQ, per germline. V gave up 7 bases and J gave up 9 bases, with 15 bases separating them. This CDR3 comprises 12 residues. CDR3 sequence reads: CASRSGQKTQYF. The CDR3 DNA reads TGCGCCAGCCGCTCGGGCCAAAAAACGCAGTATTTT.

This clone turned up a few times. V is TRBV2 and J is TRBJ2-5; 10 bases align to TRBD1. The CDR3 covers 15 residues. With V trimmed by 3 bases and J by 5 bases, 6 bases remained unmatched. Germline loops: CDR1 SNHLY, CDR2 FYNNEI. Here the CDR3 reads CASSEDRGFRETQYF. DNA for the CDR3: TGTGCCAGCAGTGAGGACAGGGGGTTTAGGGAGACCCAGTACTTC.

This rearrangement joins TRBV2 to TRBJ1-1; 11 bases map to TRBD1. The CDR3 sequence is 18 residues long. Losses at the gene ends were 7 bases for V and 9 bases for J; bases not matched to a gene: 22. Germline CDR1 is SNHLY and CDR2 is FYNNEI. The CDR3: CASTRPGQGAQQALKAFF. The CDR3 bases are TGTGCCAGCACTCGCCCAGGACAGGGGGCGCAGCAGGCTTTGAAAGCTTTCTTT.

This chain links TRBV4-2 with TRBJ2-4; 7 bases are a match to TRBD1. Germline V gene data show CDR1 as LGHNA and CDR2 as YNFKEQ. This CDR3 region has 14 residues. Unmatched junction bases numbered 10, after V lost 4 bases and J lost 10 bases. In DNA, the CDR3 is TGTGCCAGCAGCCCGGTGCAGGGGGTCGGTATTCAGTACTTC. This codes for CASSPVQGVGIQYF.

J is TRBJ2-5 and V is TRBV18; no clear D. The CDR3 consists of 14 residues. Trimming cost V 6 bases and J 2 bases, with 13 bases left between them. CDR1 is KGHSH and CDR2 is LQKENI in the germline V gene. The CDR3 loop is CASSGLGLQETQYF. CDR3 nucleotide sequence: TGTGCCAGCTCTGGTTTAGGGCTACAAGAGACCCAGTACTTC.

The chain joins TRBV7-6 to TRBJ2-2, with 10 bases identical to TRBD2. CDR3 length: 18 amino acids. Germline CDR1 SGHVS, CDR2 FNYEAQ. Trimming took 5 bases from V and 6 from J; bases not matched to a gene: 15. This CDR3 is CASSPTVIASGSSGELFF. CDR3 DNA: TGTGCCAGCAGCCCAACCGTTATCGCTAGCGGGAGTTCCGGGGAGCTGTTTTTT.

The chain is built from TRBV27 and TRBJ2-5; TRBD1 might be the D (5 bases). The CDR3 is 15 residues long. Germline V lookup: CDR1 MNHEY, CDR2 SMNVEV (reference sequence). The V end lost 2 bases, the J end lost 4 bases, and 14 bases lay between the germline ends. The CDR3 DNA reads as TGTGCCAGCAGTTTAAAAGGAAGGGGAATAGAGACCCAGTACTTC. This sequence encodes CASSLKGRGIETQYF.